This is a list of T cell receptor beta chains from one sample in a study of CD8 T cells in Susac syndrome. One entry per CDR3 protein results from TCRdb running MiXCR on the immunoSEQ multiplex PCR reads. This sample carries about 200,000 distinct CDR3 sequences, roughly 91% of them seen once, and the ten largest clones take about 0.1%. Source material: CD4+ T cells from PBMCs. These receptors originate from a human donor with Susac syndrome. Both conserved end residues are part of each CDR3. The order of the fields is clone size, D gene, V gene, J gene, CDR3 DNA, CDR3 protein. D genes are given only for firm matches. Clone size is shown for a subset of rows, as once, few, many or a class of expanded clone.

>once|-|TRBV7-3|TRBJ2-1
TGTGCCAGCAGCGCCTCCGGGCGGAGCTCCTACAATGAGCAGTTCTTC
CASSASGRSSYNEQFF
>-|TRBD1|TRBV18|TRBJ1-4
TGTGCCAGCTCACCAACTGGACAGGCCTACGAAAAACTGTTTTTT
CASSPTGQAYEKLFF
>-|TRBD2|TRBV20-1|TRBJ2-1
TGCAGTGCTCGCTACCTGGGGGGGTCTGTGGATGAGCAGTTCTTC
CSARYLGGSVDEQFF
>-|-|TRBV20-1|TRBJ1-5
TGCAGTGCTATCAGGAGCAATCAGCCCCAGCATTTT
CSAIRSNQPQHF
>-|-|TRBV7-2|TRBJ2-1
TGTGCCAGCAGCTTGCTTTCCGGGACTTCCAATGAGCAGTTCTTC
CASSLLSGTSNEQFF
>-|TRBD1|TRBV24-1|TRBJ2-5
TGTGCCGCCTTTCCCGGGACAGGGAACGAGACCCAGTACTTC
CAAFPGTGNETQYF
>-|-|TRBV20-1|TRBJ1-1
TGCAGTGCACCTCCCGGGAGCAAAACTGAAGCTTTCTTT
CSAPPGSKTEAFF
>once|-|TRBV15|TRBJ1-2
TGTGCCACCAGCAGAGATGGGGCCGGCGCCTATGGCTACACCTTC
CATSRDGAGAYGYTF
>-|TRBD2|TRBV7-9|TRBJ2-1
TGTGCCAGCAGCTTAGCCCTAGCGGGTGTATACAATGAGCAGTTCTTC
CASSLALAGVYNEQFF
>once|TRBD1|TRBV28|TRBJ2-7
TGTGCCAGCAAGACAGGGGATTCTAAGCAGTACTTC
CASKTGDSKQYF
>-|TRBD1|TRBV6-2/TRBV6-3|TRBJ2-1
TGTGCCAGCAGTCAGACAGGGCGTGGTGAGCAGTTCTTC
CASSQTGRGEQFF
>-|-|TRBV3-1|TRBJ2-1
TGTGCCAGCAGCCTCGTGGGAACCAATGAGCAGTTCTTC
CASSLVGTNEQFF
>once|-|TRBV20-1|TRBJ2-7
TGCAGTGCTAGCAGCACACAATCCTCCTACGAGCAGTACTTC
CSASSTQSSYEQYF
>-|-|TRBV12-3/TRBV12-4|TRBJ1-1
TGTGCCAGCAGGAAGGGCAGTGAAGCTTTCTTT
CASRKGSEAFF
>few|-|TRBV19|TRBJ2-1
TGTGCCAGTAGGGACAGCTCCTACAATGAGCAGTTCTTC
CASRDSSYNEQFF
>once|-|TRBV20-1|TRBJ1-3
TGCAGTGCTAGGGAAACCTCTGGAAACACCATATATTTT
CSARETSGNTIYF
>-|TRBD2|TRBV2|TRBJ2-5
TGTGCCAGCTCTTATCGGCTAGCGGAAGAGACCCAGTACTTC
CASSYRLAEETQYF
>-|TRBD1|TRBV5-1|TRBJ2-1
TGCGCCAGCAGCCGTCGACAGGGTCGCGATTCTGGTGAGCAGTTCTTC
CASSRRQGRDSGEQFF
>-|-|TRBV3-1|TRBJ1-2
TGTGCCAGCAGCCAGTCCCGGGGCTATGGCTACACCTTC
CASSQSRGYGYTF
>-|-|TRBV24-1|TRBJ2-1
TGTGCCACCAGTGACTCCATCAGTGGGGAGGAGCAGTTCTTC
CATSDSISGEEQFF
>once|TRBD2|TRBV9|TRBJ2-2
TGTGCCAGCAGCCCTTTTTCCGGGACTAGGACCACCGGGGAGCTGTTTTTT
CASSPFSGTRTTGELFF
>-|-|TRBV7-3|TRBJ2-1
TGTGCCAGCAGCCCCATGGGGACTCTATCAGACAATGAGCAGTTCTTC
CASSPMGTLSDNEQFF
>-|TRBD1|TRBV7-6|TRBJ1-4
TGTGCCAGCAGCGTTGGACAGGGGGATGAAAAACTGTTTTTT
CASSVGQGDEKLFF
>-|TRBD2|TRBV28|TRBJ2-1
TGTGCCAGCAGTTTTAGCGGGAGTCCCTACAATGAGCAGTTCTTC
CASSFSGSPYNEQFF
>-|-|TRBV29-1|TRBJ1-1
TGCAGCGACCGGGGGGGGAGCACTGAAGCTTTCTTT
CSDRGGSTEAFF
>-|-|TRBV20-1|TRBJ1-1
TGCAGTGCTAACCCGATGCAGTCGGCGAACACTGAAGCTTTCTTT
CSANPMQSANTEAFF
>-|TRBD1|TRBV19|TRBJ1-2
TGTGCCAGTAGTACTCCGGGACAGGGTCTTGGCTACACCTTC
CASSTPGQGLGYTF
>-|-|TRBV13|TRBJ2-1
TGTGCCAGCAGCCCACCTAGTCAGGAAAGCTCCTACAATGAGCAGTTCTTC
CASSPPSQESSYNEQFF
>once|-|TRBV7-8|TRBJ1-2
TGTGCCAGCAGCTTAAGGCAGGTCGACAGCTATGGCTACACCTTC
CASSLRQVDSYGYTF
>once|-|TRBV29-1|TRBJ1-1
TGCAGTCTGACAGTTAACACTGAAGCTTTCTTT
CSLTVNTEAFF
>-|-|TRBV20-1|TRBJ2-2
TGCAGTGCTAGAGAGGGTAGCGGGAACACCGGGGAGCTGTTTTTT
CSAREGSGNTGELFF
>-|-|TRBV24-1|TRBJ2-1
TGTGCCACGGGCAGCCACAATGAGCAGTTCTTC
CATGSHNEQFF
>once|-|TRBV2|TRBJ2-2
TGTGCCAGCAGCCCGGGGGGCCGTACCGGGGAGCTGTTTTTT
CASSPGGRTGELFF
>-|TRBD1|TRBV10-3|TRBJ2-5
TGTGCCATCAGGAATGGACAGGGGGTAACTCAAGAGACCCAGTACTTC
CAIRNGQGVTQETQYF
>few|-|TRBV5-6|TRBJ2-7
TGTGCCAGCAGCTTAAACACGGAGCAGTACTTC
CASSLNTEQYF
>-|TRBD2|TRBV5-1|TRBJ2-7
TGCGCCAGCAGCGGATTGGCGGGAGGGCCCGGCGAGCAGTACTTC
CASSGLAGGPGEQYF
>-|TRBD1|TRBV12-3/TRBV12-4|TRBJ2-2
TGTGCCAGCAGTTCCATGCCGGGACAGCCGAACACCGGGGAGCTGTTTTTT
CASSSMPGQPNTGELFF
>-|-|TRBV3-1|TRBJ1-1
TGTGCCAGCAGCCAGGGGGGGTTCACTGAAGCTTTCTTT
CASSQGGFTEAFF
>-|-|TRBV12-3/TRBV12-4|TRBJ1-1
TGTGCCAGCAGCCCCAGGGGCATGAACACTGAAGCTTTCTTT
CASSPRGMNTEAFF
>-|-|TRBV10-1|TRBJ2-7
TGCGCCAGAAAAGAACTGACTGTCAGGTCTGAGCAGTACTTC
CARKELTVRSEQYF
>few|TRBD2|TRBV9|TRBJ2-1
TGTGCCAGCAGCGTGACTAGCGGGGCATACAATGAGCAGTTCTTC
CASSVTSGAYNEQFF
>-|-|TRBV7-9|TRBJ1-2
TGTGCCAGCAGCTTCGAACAGGGTGAGGTCTATGGCTACACCTTC
CASSFEQGEVYGYTF
>-|-|TRBV27|TRBJ1-6
TGTGCCACTCACGCTTTGGCCGGGTCTGGAGATTCACCCCTCCACTTT
CATHALAGSGDSPLHF
>few|-|TRBV5-1|TRBJ2-1
TGCGCCAGCAGCTTGGAGGCGGGCTCCTACAATGAGCAGTTCTTC
CASSLEAGSYNEQFF
>-|-|TRBV6-1|TRBJ1-1
TGTGCCAGCAGTAACCAGGTGTACACTGAAGCTTTCTTT
CASSNQVYTEAFF
>-|TRBD1|TRBV4-1|TRBJ1-1
TGCGCCAGCAGCTCGGGACAGGGGTTAGTAAACACTGAAGCTTTCTTT
CASSSGQGLVNTEAFF
>-|-|TRBV29-1|TRBJ1-2
TGCAGCGTTGAAGATCTCCTTGGCAGGGATTATGGCTACACCTTC
CSVEDLLGRDYGYTF
>-|-|TRBV19|TRBJ1-2
TGTGCCAGTAGTATCAAGTACGAGAGTGATGGCTACACCTTC
CASSIKYESDGYTF
>-|-|TRBV4-1|TRBJ2-1
TGCGCCAGCAGCCAAGAATTAAGGGGGGGGGCTCAAAATGAGCAGTTCTTC
CASSQELRGGAQNEQFF
>-|TRBD1|TRBV12-3/TRBV12-4|TRBJ1-5
TGTGCCAGCAGTGACAGGGATTTGGTTCAGCCCCAGCATTTT
CASSDRDLVQPQHF
>-|-|TRBV30|TRBJ1-1
TGTGCCTGGAGTGTAGGGAGCGGGACCAAGATGAACACTGAAGCTTTCTTT
CAWSVGSGTKMNTEAFF
>-|TRBD1|TRBV29-1|TRBJ1-2
TGCAGCGTTGGACGGGACAGCTATGGCTACACCTTC
CSVGRDSYGYTF
>-|TRBD1|TRBV6-5|TRBJ1-2
TGTGCCAGCAGCCCACTCGGACAGGGGGCGGGCTACACCTTC
CASSPLGQGAGYTF
>-|TRBD1|TRBV6-1|TRBJ1-6
TGTGCCACCTCGATAAAGGGACAGGGCTGGTCACCCCTCCACTTT
CATSIKGQGWSPLHF
>-|-|TRBV6-1|TRBJ2-1
TGTGCCAGCAGTGAAAGTGTAGGTTACAATGAGCAGTTCTTC
CASSESVGYNEQFF
>-|-|TRBV2|TRBJ1-1
TGTGCCAGCAGTGCGTCGGGATTGAACACTGAAGCTTTCTTT
CASSASGLNTEAFF
>-|-|TRBV20-1|TRBJ2-3
TGCAGTGCTCATGTCGGGGGCTTCACAGATACGCAGTATTTT
CSAHVGGFTDTQYF
>-|TRBD2|TRBV11-2|TRBJ2-1
TGTGCCAGCAGCTTAGTCTATACTAGCGGGAAAAGCTCCTACAATGAGCAGTTCTTC
CASSLVYTSGKSSYNEQFF